The text below deals with one TCR beta chain. Its antigen is as yet unknown. Time point indicated: patch test 2, 6 weeks after DPC sensitization. Treatment specified: therapeutic diphenylcyclopropenone sensitization with weekly scalp DPC. The data were obtained in a study of human T cells and chemical hapten exposure. Study results and caveats: Because all patients had alopecia, their immune responses might differ from healthy ones. Sensitizing with DPC caused no change in TCRs above 1 in 1000 frequency.

The CDR3 contains 15 residues. Germline assignment: CDR1 LNHDA and CDR2 SQIVND (reference sequence). V dropped 4 bases and J dropped 4; count of bases not matched to a gene: 7. How the authors handled the data: Ranging from roughly 20,000 to 750,000, TCR counts per sample had a median value of 95,638. MiXCR was run by TCRdb on the RACE reads, yielding one entry per CDR3 protein. Here the V and J calls rest on TCRdb's processing, not on the authors' analysis. The repertoire consists of around 99,000 distinct CDR3 sequences, with approximately 10% occurring once and the leading ten covering roughly 2%.

The chain uses TRBV19 and TRBJ1-2; 9 bases fit TRBD1. Sequencing was performed on whole blood, taken in connection with sensitization to the hapten diphenylcyclopropenone (DPC). This receptor was identified in a man aged 40-50 years with alopecia areata. Some clones in this sample may be carry-over from other donors' samples. CDR3 in amino acids: CASSKPGQGPYGYTF. The CDR3 DNA sequence: TGTGCCAGTAGTAAACCGGGACAGGGCCCCTATGGCTACACCTTC.